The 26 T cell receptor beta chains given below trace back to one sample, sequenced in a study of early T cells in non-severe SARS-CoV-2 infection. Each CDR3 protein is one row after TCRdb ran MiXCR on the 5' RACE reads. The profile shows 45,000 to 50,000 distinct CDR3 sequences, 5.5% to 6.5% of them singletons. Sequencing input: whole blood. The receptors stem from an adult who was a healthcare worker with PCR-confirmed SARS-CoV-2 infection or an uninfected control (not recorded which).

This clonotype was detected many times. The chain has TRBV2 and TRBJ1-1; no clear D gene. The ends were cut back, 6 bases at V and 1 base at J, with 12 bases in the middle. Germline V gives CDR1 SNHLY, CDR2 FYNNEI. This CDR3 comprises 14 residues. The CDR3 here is CASRTRRENTEAFF. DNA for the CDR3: TGTGCCAGCAGAACCAGACGGGAGAACACTGAAGCTTTCTTT.

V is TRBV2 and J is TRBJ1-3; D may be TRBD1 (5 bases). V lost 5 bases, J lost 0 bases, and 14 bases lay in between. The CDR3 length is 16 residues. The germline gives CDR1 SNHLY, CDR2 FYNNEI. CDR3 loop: CASSPGPASSGNTIYF. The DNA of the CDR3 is TGTGCCAGCAGTCCGGGACCGGCGAGCTCTGGAAACACCATATATTTT. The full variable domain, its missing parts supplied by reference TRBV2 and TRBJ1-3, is EPEVTQTPSHQVTQMGQEVILRCVPISNHLYFYWYRQILGQKVEFLVSFYNNEISEKSEIFDDQFSVERPDGSNFTLKIRSTKLEDSAMYFCASSPGPASSGNTIYFGEGSWLTVV.

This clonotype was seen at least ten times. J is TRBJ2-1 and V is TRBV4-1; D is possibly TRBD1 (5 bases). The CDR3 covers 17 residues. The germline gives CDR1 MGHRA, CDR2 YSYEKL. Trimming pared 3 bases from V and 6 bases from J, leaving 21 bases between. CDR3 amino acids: CASSHKNSRVAVNEQFF. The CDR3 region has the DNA TGCGCCAGCAGCCATAAGAACAGCAGGGTAGCCGTCAATGAGCAGTTCTTC.

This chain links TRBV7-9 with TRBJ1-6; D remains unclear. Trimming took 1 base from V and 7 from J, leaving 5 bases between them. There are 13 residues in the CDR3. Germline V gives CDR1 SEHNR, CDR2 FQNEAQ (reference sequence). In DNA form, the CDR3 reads TGTGCCAGCAGCTTAGTAGGAAATTCACCCCTCCACTTT. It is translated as CASSLVGNSPLHF.

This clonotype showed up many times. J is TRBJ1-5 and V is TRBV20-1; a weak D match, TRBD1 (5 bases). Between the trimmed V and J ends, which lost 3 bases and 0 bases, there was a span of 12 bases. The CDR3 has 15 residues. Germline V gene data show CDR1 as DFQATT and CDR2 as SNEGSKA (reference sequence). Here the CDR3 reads CSASTGGYSNQPQHF. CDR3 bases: TGCAGTGCTAGTACAGGAGGGTATAGCAATCAGCCCCAGCATTTT.

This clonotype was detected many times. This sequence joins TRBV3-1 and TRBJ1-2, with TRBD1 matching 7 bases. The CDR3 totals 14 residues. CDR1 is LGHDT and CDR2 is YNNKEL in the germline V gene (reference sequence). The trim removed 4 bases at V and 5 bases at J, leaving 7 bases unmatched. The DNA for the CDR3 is TGTGCCAGCAGCCCGGACAGGCCCCAATATGGCTACACCTTC. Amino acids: CASSPDRPQYGYTF.

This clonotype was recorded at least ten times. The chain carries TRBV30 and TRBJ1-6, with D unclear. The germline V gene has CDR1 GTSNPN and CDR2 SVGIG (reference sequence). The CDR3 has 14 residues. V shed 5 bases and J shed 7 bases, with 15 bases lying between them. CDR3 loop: CAWGQGWENSPLHF. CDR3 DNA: TGTGCCTGGGGGCAAGGGTGGGAGAATTCACCCCTCCACTTT.

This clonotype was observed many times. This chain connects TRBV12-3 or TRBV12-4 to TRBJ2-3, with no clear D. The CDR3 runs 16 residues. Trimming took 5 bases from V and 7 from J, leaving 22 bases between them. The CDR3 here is CASSPPRMGGKYTQYF. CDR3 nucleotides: TGTGCCAGCAGTCCGCCGAGGATGGGTGGGAAGTATACGCAGTATTTT.

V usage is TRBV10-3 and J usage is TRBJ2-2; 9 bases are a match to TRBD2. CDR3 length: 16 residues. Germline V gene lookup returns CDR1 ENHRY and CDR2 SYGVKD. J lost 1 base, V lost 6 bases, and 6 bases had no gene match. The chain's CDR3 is CAIRGTSSENTGELFF. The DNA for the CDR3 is TGTGCCATCAGGGGGACTAGCAGTGAGAACACCGGGGAGCTGTTTTTT.

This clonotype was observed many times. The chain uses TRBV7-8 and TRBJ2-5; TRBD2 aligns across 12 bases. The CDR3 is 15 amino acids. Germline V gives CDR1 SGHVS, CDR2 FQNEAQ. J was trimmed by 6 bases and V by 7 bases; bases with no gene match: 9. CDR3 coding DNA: TGTGCCAGCACTAGCGGGGGGGCGCTTTTGAAGACCCAGTACTTC. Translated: CASTSGGALLKTQYF.

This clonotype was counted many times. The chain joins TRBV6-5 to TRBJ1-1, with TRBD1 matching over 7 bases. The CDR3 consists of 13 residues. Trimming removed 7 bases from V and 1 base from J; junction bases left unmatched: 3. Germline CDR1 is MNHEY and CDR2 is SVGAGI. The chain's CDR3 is CASIRTGNTEAFF. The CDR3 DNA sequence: TGTGCCAGCATTCGGACAGGGAACACTGAAGCTTTCTTT.

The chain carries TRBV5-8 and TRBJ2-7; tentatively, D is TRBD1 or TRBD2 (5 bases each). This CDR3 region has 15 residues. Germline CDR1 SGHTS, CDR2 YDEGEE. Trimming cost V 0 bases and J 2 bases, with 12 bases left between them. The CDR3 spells CASSLGWQGPYEQYF. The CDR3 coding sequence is TGTGCCAGCAGCTTGGGGTGGCAGGGACCCTACGAGCAGTACTTC.

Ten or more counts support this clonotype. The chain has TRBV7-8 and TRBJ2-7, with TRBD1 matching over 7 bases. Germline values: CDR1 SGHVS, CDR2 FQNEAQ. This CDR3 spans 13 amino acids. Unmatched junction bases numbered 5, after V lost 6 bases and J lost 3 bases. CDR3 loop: CASRQGLFYEQYF. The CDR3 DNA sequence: TGTGCCAGCAGACAGGGGCTTTTCTACGAGCAGTACTTC. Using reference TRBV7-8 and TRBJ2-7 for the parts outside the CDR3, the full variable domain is GAGVSQSPRYKVAKRGQDVALRCDPISGHVSLFWYQQALGQGPEFLTYFQNEAQLDKSGLPSDRFFAERPEGSVSTLKIQRTQQEDSAVYLCASRQGLFYEQYFGPGTRLTVT.

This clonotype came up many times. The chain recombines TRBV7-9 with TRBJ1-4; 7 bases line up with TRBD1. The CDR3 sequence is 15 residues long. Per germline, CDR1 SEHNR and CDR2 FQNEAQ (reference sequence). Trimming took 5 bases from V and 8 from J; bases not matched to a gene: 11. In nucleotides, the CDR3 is TGTGCCAGCAGCCTGACAGGGTACGACGGGGAAAAACTGTTTTTT. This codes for CASSLTGYDGEKLFF.

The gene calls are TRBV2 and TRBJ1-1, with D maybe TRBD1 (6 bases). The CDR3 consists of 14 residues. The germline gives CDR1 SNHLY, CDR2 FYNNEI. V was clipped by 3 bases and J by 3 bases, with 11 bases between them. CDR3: CASSDDTGHTEAFF. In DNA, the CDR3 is TGTGCCAGCAGTGACGATACAGGGCACACTGAAGCTTTCTTT. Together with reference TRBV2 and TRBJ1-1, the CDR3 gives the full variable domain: EPEVTQTPSHQVTQMGQEVILRCVPISNHLYFYWYRQILGQKVEFLVSFYNNEISEKSEIFDDQFSVERPDGSNFTLKIRSTKLEDSAMYFCASSDDTGHTEAFFGQGTRLTVV.

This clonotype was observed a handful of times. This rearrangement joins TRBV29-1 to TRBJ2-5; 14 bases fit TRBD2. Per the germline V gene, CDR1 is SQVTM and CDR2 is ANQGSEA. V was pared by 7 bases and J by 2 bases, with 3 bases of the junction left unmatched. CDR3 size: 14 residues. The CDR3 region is CSAGLAGGQETQYF. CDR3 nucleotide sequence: TGCAGCGCCGGACTAGCGGGAGGTCAAGAGACCCAGTACTTC.

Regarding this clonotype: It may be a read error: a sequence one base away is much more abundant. This chain's CDR3 is CAWSPYRDSYEQYF. The CDR3 DNA follows: TGTGCCTGGAGCCCGTACAGGGACTCCTACGAGCAGTACTTC. The chain couples TRBV30 to TRBJ2-7, with D perhaps matching TRBD1 (6 bases). The CDR3 extends over 14 amino acids. The germline V gene has CDR1 GTSNPN and CDR2 SVGIG (reference sequence). The V end lost 3 bases, the J end lost 0 bases, and 12 bases lay between the germline ends.

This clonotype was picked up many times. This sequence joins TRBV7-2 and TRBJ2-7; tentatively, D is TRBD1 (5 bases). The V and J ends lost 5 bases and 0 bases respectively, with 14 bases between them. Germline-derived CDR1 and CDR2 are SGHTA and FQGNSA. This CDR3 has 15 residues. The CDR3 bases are TGTGCCAGCAGCACCACAGGCGTCCCCTCCTACGAGCAGTACTTC. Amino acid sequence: CASSTTGVPSYEQYF.

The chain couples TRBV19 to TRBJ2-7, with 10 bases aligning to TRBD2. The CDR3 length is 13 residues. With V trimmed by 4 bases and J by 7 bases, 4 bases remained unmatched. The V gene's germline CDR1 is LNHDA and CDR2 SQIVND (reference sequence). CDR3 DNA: TGTGCCAGTAGTAGTAGCGGGGGGCCAGAGCAGTACTTC. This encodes CASSSSGGPEQYF.

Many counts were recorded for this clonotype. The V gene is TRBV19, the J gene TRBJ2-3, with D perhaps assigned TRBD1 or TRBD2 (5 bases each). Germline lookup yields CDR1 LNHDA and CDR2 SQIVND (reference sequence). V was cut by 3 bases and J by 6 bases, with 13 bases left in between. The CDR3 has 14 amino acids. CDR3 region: CASSIGAPTDTQYF. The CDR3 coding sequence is TGTGCCAGTAGTATCGGGGCTCCCACGGATACGCAGTATTTT.

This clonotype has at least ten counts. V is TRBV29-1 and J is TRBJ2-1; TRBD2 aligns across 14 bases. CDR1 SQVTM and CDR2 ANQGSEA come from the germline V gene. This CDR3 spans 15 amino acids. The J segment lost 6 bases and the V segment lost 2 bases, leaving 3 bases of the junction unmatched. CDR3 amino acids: CSVERGLAGVNEQFF. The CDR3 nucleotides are TGCAGCGTTGAAAGGGGACTAGCGGGGGTCAATGAGCAGTTCTTC.

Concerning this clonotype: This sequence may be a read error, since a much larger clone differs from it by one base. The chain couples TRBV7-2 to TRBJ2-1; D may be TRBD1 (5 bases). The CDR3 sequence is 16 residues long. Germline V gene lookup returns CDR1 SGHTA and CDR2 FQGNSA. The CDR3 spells CVSSRSQGSSYNEQFF. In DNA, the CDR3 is TGTGTCAGCAGCCGGAGTCAGGGCAGCTCCTACAATGAGCAGTTCTTC.

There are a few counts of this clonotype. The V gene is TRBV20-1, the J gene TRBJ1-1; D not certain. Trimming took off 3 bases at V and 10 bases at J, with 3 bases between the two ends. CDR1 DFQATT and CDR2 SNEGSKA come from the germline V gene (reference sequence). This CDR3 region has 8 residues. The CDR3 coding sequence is TGCAGTGCTAGCCCAGCTTTCTTT. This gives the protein CSASPAFF.

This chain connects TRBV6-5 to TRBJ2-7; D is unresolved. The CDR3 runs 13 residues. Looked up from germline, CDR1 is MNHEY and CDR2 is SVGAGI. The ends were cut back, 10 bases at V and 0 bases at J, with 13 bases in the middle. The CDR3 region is CATVRLSSYEQYF. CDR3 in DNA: TGTGCCACCGTCAGGCTCTCCTCCTACGAGCAGTACTTC.

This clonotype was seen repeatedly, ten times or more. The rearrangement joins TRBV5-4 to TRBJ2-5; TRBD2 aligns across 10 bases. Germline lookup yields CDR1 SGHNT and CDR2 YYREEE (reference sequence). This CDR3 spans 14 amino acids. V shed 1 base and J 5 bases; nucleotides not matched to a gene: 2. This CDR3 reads CASSLPTSGETQYF. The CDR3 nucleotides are TGTGCCAGCAGCTTGCCGACTAGCGGGGAGACCCAGTACTTC.

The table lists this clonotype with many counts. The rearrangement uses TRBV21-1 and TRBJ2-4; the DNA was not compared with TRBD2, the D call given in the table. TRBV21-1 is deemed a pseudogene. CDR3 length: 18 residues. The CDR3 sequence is CASSVGTSTTGAKNIQYF. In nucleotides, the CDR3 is TGTGCCAGCAGCGTCGGGACTAGCACGACTGGAGCCAAAAACATTCAGTACTTC.